This TCR beta chain was identified in a study of PD-1 blockade in classical Hodgkin lymphoma. The method was immunoSEQ multiplex PCR; TCRdb's version includes in-frame clones alone and lacks a portion of them. The sample has about 50,000 clones, around 90% seen once; the top ten hold roughly 5%. After autologous stem cell transplantation all patients relapsed, and prior brentuximab vedotin exposure differed between cohorts. The CDR3 has 15 amino acids. The rearrangement joins TRBV21-1 to TRBJ2-2; TRBD2, as called in the table, went unchecked against the DNA. TRBV21-1 is classified as a pseudogene. This receptor was identified in a human donor with classical Hodgkin lymphoma. The starting material was peripheral blood mononuclear cells (PBMCs), obtained before the second cycle of nivolumab. The CDR3: CASSKGGSDAGELFF. DNA of the CDR3: TGTGCCAGCAGCAAAGGGGGTAGCGACGCCGGGGAGCTGTTTTTT.